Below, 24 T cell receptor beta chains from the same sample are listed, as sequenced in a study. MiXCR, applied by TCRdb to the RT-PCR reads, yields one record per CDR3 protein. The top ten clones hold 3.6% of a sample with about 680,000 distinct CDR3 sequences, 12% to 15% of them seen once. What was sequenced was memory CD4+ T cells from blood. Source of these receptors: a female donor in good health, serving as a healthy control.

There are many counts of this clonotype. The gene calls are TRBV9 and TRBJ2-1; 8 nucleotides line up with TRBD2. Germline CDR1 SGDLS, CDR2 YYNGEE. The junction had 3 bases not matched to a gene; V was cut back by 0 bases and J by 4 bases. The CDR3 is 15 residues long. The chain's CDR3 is CASSVDERGYNEQFF. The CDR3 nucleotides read TGTGCCAGCAGCGTAGACGAGCGGGGGTACAATGAGCAGTTCTTC.

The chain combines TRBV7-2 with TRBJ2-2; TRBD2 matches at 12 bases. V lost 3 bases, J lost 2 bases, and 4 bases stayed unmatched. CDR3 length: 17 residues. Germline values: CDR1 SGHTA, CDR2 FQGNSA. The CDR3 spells CASSFPSGGVNTGELFF. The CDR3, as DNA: TGTGCCAGCAGCTTCCCTAGCGGGGGGGTTAACACCGGGGAGCTGTTTTTT.

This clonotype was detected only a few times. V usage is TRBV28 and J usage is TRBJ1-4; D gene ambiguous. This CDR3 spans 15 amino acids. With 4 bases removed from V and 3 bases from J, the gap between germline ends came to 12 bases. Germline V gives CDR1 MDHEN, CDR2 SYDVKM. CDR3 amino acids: CASSSPSISNEKLFF. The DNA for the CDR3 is TGTGCCAGCAGTTCCCCCAGTATATCTAATGAAAAACTGTTTTTT.

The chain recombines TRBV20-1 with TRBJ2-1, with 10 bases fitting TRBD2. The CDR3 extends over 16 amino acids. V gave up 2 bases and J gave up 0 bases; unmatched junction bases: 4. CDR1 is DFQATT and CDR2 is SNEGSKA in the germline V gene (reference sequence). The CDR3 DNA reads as TGCAGTGCTAGACCTAGCGGGAGTCACTCCTACAATGAGCAGTTCTTC. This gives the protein CSARPSGSHSYNEQFF.

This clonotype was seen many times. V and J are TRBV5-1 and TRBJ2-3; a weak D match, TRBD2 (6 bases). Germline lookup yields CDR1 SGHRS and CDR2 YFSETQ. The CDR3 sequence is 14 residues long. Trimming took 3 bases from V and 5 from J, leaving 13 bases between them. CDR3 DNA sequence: TGCGCCAGCAGCTATACCGGGGGTGGAGATACGCAGTATTTT. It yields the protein CASSYTGGGDTQYF.

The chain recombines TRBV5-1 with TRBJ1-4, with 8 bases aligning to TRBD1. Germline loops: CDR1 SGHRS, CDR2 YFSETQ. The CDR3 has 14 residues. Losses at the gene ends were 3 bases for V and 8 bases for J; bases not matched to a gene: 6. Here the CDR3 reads CASSSQGAPEKLFF. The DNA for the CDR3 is TGCGCCAGCAGCTCCCAGGGGGCCCCCGAAAAACTGTTTTTT.

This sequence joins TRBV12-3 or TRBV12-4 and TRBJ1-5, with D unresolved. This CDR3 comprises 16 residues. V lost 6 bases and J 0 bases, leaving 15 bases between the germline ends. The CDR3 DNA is TGTGCCAGCAGACTGGGCGACGGGGTTAGCAATCAGCCCCAGCATTTT. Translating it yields CASRLGDGVSNQPQHF.

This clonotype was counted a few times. CDR3 DNA sequence: TGTGCCAGCAGTTTAATGGCCTACGAGCAGTACTTC. Translating it yields CASSLMAYEQYF. The gene calls are TRBV28 and TRBJ2-7; D gene ambiguous. Trimming removed 2 bases from V and 2 bases from J, with 4 bases in between. Germline V lookup: CDR1 MDHEN, CDR2 SYDVKM. The CDR3 length is 12 residues. The variable domain in full, with the rest retrieved from reference TRBV28 and TRBJ2-7, is DVKVTQSSRYLVKRTGEKVFLECVQDMDHENMFWYRQDPGLGLRLIYFSYDVKMKEKGDIPEGYSVSREKKERFSLILESASTNQTSMYLCASSLMAYEQYFGPGTRLTVT.

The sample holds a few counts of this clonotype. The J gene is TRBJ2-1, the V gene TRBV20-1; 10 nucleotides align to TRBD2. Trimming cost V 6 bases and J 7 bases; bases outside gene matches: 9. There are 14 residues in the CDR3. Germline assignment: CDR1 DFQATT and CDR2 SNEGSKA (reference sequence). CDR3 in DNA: TGCAGTGCAACTAGCGGGATCGGTGGGAATGAGCAGTTCTTC. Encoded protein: CSATSGIGGNEQFF.

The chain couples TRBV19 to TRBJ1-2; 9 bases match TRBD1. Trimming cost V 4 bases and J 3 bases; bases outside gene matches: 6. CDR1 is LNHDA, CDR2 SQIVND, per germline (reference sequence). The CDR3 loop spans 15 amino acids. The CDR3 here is CASSTRTGDHYGYTF. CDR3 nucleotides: TGTGCCAGTAGTACCAGGACAGGGGATCACTATGGCTACACCTTC.

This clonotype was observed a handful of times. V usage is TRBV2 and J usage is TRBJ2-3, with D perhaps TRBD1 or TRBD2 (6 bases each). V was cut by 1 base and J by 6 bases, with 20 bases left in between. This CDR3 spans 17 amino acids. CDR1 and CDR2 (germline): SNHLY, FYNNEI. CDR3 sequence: CASSEGRGGGVWDTQYF. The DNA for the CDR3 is TGTGCCAGCAGTGAAGGCAGGGGAGGCGGAGTGTGGGATACGCAGTATTTT. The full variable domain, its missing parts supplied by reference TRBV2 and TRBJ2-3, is EPEVTQTPSHQVTQMGQEVILRCVPISNHLYFYWYRQILGQKVEFLVSFYNNEISEKSEIFDDQFSVERPDGSNFTLKIRSTKLEDSAMYFCASSEGRGGGVWDTQYFGPGTRLTVL.

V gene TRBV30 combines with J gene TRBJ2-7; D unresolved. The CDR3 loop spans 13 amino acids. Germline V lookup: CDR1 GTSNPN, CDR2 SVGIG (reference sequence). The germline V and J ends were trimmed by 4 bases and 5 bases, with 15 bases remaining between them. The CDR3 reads CAWNYPRTNEQYF. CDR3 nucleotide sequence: TGTGCCTGGAATTACCCCCGAACGAACGAGCAGTACTTC.

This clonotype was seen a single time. The chain's CDR3 is CASSPRTGILYNSPLHF. The DNA for the CDR3 is TGTGCCAGCAGTCCCCGGACAGGGATCCTCTATAATTCACCCCTCCACTTT. This chain joins TRBV27 and TRBJ1-6; 8 nucleotides match TRBD1. With V trimmed by 5 bases and J by 3 bases, 9 bases remained unmatched. The germline V gene encodes CDR1 MNHEY and CDR2 SMNVEV (reference sequence). This CDR3 is built from 17 residues.

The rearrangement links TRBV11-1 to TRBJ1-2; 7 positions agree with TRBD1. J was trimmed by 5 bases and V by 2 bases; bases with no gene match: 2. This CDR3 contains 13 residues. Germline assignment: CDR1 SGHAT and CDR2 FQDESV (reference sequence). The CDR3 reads CASSLHRGYGYTF. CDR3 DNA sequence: TGTGCCAGCAGCTTACACAGGGGTTATGGCTACACCTTC.

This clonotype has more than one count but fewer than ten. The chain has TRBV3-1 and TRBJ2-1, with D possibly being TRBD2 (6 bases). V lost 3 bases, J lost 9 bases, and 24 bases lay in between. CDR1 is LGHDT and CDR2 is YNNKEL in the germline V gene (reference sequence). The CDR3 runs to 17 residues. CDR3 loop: CASSHSPSGVLQGEQFF. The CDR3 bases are TGTGCCAGCAGCCATTCCCCATCGGGGGTTCTACAAGGTGAGCAGTTCTTC.

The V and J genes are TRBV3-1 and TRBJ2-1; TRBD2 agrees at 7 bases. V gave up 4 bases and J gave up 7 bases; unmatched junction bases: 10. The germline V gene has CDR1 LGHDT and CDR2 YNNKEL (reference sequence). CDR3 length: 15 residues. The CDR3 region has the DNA TGTGCCAGCAGCCCTTACGCGGGAGTGTTAAATGAGCAGTTCTTC. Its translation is CASSPYAGVLNEQFF.

The CDR3 DNA follows: TGCAGCGTGCTCGGAGGGGCAGGGAGCGGGGCCAACGTCCTGACTTTC. It yields the protein CSVLGGAGSGANVLTF. This chain connects TRBV29-1 to TRBJ2-6; TRBD2 is a possible D gene (6 bases). Trimming left V 6 bases short and J 4 bases short, with 19 bases between. The germline V gene encodes CDR1 SQVTM and CDR2 ANQGSEA. This CDR3 has 16 amino acids.

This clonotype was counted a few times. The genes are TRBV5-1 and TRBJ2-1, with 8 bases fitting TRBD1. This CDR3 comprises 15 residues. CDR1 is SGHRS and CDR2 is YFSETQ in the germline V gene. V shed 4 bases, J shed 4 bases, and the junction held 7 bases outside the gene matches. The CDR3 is CASSLLQGEYNEQFF. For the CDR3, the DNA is TGCGCCAGCAGCCTGTTACAGGGGGAGTACAATGAGCAGTTCTTC.

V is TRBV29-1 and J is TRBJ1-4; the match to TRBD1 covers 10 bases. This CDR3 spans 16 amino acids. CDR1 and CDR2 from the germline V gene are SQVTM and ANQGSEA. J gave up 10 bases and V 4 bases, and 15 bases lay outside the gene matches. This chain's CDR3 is CSVVRGGGQGLRKLFF. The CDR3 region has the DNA TGCAGCGTTGTGCGGGGAGGGGGACAGGGGTTGAGAAAACTGTTTTTT. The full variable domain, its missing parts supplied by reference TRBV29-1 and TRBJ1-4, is SAVISQKPSRDICQRGTSLTIQCQVDSQVTMMFWYRQQPGQSLTLIATANQGSEATYESGFVIDKFPISRPNLTFSTLTVSNMSPEDSSIYLCSVVRGGGQGLRKLFFGSGTQLSVL.

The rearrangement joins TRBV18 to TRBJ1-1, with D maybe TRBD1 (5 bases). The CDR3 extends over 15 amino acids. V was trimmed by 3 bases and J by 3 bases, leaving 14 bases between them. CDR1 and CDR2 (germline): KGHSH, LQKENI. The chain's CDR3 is CASSPGPLRDTEAFF. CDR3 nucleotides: TGTGCCAGCTCACCGGGGCCATTAAGGGACACTGAAGCTTTCTTT.

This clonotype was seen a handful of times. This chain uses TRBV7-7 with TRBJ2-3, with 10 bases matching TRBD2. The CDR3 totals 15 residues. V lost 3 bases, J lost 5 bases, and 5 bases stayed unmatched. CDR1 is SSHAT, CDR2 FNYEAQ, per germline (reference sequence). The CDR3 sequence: CASSLLAGEVDTQYF. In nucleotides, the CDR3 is TGTGCCAGCAGCTTGCTAGCGGGAGAAGTAGATACGCAGTATTTT.

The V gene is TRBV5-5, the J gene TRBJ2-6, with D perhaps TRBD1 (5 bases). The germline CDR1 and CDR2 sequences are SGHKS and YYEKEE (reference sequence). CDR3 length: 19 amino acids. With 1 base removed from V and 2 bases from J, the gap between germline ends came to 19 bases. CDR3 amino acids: CASSLIPLINRTGANVLTF. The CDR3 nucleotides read TGTGCCAGCAGCTTGATCCCCCTTATCAACAGGACTGGGGCCAACGTCCTGACTTTC. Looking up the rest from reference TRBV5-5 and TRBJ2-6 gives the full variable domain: DAGVTQSPTHLIKTRGQQVTLRCSPISGHKSVSWYQQVLGQGPQFIFQYYEKEERGRGNFPDRFSARQFPNYSSELNVNALLLGDSALYLCASSLIPLINRTGANVLTFGAGSRLTVL.

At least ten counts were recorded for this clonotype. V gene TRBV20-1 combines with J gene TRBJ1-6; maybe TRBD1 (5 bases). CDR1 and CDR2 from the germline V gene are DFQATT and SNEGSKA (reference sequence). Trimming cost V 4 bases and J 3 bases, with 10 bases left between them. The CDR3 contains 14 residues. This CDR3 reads CSANGGIYNSPLHF. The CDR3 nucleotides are TGCAGTGCTAACGGGGGGATCTATAATTCACCCCTCCACTTT.

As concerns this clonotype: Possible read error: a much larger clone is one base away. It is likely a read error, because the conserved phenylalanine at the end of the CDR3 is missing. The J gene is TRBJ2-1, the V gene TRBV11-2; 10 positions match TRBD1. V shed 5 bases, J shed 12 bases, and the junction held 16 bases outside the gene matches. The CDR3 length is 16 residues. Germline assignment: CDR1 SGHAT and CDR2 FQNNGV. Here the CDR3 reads CASSLPGQGRWQGQFY. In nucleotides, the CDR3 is TGTGCCAGCAGCCTACCGGGACAGGGGAGATGGCAGGGGCAGTTCTAC.